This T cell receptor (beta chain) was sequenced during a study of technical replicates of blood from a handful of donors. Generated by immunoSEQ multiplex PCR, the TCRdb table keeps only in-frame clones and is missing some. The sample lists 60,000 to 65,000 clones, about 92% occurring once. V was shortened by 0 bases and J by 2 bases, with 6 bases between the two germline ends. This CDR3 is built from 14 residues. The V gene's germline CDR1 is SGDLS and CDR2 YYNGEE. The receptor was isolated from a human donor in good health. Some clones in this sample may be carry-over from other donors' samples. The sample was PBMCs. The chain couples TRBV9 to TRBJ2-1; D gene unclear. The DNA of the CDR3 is TGTGCCAGCAGCGTAGGTCCAACCTACAATGAGCAGTTCTTC. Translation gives CASSVGPTYNEQFF.